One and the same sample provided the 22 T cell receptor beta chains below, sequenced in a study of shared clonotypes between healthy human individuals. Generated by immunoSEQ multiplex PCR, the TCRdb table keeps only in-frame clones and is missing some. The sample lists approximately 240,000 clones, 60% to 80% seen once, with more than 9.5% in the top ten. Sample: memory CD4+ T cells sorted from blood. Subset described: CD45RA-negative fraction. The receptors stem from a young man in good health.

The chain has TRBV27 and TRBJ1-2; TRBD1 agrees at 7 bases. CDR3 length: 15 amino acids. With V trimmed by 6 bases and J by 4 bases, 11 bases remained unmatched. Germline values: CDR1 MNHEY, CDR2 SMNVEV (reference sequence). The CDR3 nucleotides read TGTGCCAGCAGGGAAGTGGGGACAGCATCCTATGGCTACACCTTC. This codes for CASREVGTASYGYTF.

CDR3: CASSPLAASYEQYF. CDR3 nucleotide sequence: TGTGCCAGTAGTCCCCTAGCGGCGTCCTACGAGCAGTACTTC. The chain joins TRBV19 to TRBJ2-7, with TRBD2 matching over 7 bases. This CDR3 is built from 14 residues. With V trimmed by 5 bases and J by 1 base, 5 bases remained unmatched. CDR1 is LNHDA and CDR2 is SQIVND in the germline V gene (reference sequence).

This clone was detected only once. The CDR3 nucleotides are TGTGCCAGCAGCTTAGAAGCTAGTAATCAGCCCCAGCATTTT. Its protein is CASSLEASNQPQHF. The V and J genes are TRBV7-4 and TRBJ1-5; D call uncertain. Per the germline V gene, CDR1 is SGHVT and CDR2 is SQSDAQ. CDR3 length: 14 amino acids. Trimming took off 1 base at V and 4 bases at J, with 8 bases between the two ends.

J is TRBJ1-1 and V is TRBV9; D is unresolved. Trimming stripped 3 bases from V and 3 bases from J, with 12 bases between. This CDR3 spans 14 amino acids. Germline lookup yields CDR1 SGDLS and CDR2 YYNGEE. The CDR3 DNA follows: TGTGCCAGCAGCGACCGGGCTGGGTACACTGAAGCTTTCTTT. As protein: CASSDRAGYTEAFF.

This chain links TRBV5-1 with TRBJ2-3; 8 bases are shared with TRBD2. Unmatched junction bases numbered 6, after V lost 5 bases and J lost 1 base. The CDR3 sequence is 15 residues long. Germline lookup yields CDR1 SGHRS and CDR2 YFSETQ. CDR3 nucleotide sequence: TGCGCCAGCAGTTCGGTACTAGCGGGCACAGATACGCAGTATTTT. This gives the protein CASSSVLAGTDTQYF.

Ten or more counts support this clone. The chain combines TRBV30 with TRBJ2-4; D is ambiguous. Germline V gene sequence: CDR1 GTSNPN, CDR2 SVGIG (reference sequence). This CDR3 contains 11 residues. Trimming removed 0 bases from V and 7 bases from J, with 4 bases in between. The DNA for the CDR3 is TGTGCCTGGAGTGTAGGGAACATTCAGTACTTC. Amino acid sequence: CAWSVGNIQYF.

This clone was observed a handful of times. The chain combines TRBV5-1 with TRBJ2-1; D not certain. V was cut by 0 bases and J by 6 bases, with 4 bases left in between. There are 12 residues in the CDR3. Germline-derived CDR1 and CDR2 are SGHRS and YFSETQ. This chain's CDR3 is CASSLEFNEQFF. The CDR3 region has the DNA TGCGCCAGCAGCTTGGAATTCAATGAGCAGTTCTTC.

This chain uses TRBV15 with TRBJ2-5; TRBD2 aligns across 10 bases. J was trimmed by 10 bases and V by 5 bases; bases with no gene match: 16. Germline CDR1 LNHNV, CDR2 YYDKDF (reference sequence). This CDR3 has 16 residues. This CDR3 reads CATSAQLAGHGGDQYF. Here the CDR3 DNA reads TGTGCCACCAGCGCACAACTAGCGGGACACGGGGGGGACCAGTACTTC.

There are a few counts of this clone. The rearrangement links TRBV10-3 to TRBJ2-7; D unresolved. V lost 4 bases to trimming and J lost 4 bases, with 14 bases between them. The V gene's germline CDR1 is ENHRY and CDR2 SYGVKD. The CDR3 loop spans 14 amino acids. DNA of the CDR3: TGTGCCATCAGTGGTCAGGAGATTGGGTACGAGCAGTACTTC. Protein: CAISGQEIGYEQYF.

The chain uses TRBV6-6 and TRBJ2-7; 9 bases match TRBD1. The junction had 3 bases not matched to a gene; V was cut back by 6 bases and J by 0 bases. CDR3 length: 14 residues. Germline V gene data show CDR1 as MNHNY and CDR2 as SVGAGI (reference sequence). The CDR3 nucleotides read TGTGCCAGCAGGAAGGGACAGGGCTCCTACGAGCAGTACTTC. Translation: CASRKGQGSYEQYF.

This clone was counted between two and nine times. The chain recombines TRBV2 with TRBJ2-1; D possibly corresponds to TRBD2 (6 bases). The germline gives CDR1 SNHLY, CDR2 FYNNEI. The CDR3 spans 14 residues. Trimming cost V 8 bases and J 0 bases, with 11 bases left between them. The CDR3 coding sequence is TGTGCCAGCTTTAGAGCGGGCTCCTACAATGAGCAGTTCTTC. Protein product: CASFRAGSYNEQFF.

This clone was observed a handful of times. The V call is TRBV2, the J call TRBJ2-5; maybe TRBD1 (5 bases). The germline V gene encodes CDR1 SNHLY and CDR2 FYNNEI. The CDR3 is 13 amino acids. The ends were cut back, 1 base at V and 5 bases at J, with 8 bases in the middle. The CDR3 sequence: CASSEGRVETQYF. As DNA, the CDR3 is TGTGCCAGCAGTGAAGGCAGGGTCGAGACCCAGTACTTC.

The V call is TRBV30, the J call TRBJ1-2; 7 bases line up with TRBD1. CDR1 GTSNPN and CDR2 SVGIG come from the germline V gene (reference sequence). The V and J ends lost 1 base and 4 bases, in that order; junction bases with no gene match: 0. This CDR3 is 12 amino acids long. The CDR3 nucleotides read TGTGCCTGGAGTGCAGGGGGCTATGGCTACACCTTC. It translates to CAWSAGGYGYTF.

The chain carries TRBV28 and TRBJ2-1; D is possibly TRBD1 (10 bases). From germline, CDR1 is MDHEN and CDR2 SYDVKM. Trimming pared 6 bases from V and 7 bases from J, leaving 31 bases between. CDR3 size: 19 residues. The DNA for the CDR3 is TGTGCCAGCAGCCGGGGACAGGGGTTAGCTAGCGGGATGGGGAATGAGCAGTTCTTC. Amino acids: CASSRGQGLASGMGNEQFF.

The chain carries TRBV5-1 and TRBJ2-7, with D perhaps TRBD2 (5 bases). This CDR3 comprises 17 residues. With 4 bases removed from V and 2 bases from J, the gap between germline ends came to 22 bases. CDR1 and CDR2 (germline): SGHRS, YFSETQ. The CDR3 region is CASSPEPFGGPPYEQYF. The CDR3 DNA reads TGCGCCAGCAGCCCCGAACCCTTCGGCGGGCCCCCCTACGAGCAGTACTTC.

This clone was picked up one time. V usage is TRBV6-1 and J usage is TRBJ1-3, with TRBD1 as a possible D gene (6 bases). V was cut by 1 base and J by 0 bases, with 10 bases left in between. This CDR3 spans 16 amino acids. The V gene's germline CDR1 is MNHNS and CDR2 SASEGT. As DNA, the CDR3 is TGTGCCAGCAGTGAAGAGGGACATTTCTCTGGAAACACCATATATTTT. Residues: CASSEEGHFSGNTIYF.

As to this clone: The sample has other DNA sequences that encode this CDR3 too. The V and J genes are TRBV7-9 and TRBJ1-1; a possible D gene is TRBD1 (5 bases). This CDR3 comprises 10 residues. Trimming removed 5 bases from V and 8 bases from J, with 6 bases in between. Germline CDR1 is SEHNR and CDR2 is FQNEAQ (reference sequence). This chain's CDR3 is CASSGTEAFF. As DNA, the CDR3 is TGTGCCAGCAGCGGGACCGAAGCTTTCTTT.

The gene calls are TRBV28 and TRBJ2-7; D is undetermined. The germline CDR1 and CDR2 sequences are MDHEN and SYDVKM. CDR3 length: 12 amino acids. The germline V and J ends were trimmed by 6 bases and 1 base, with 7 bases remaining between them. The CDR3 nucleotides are TGTGCCAGCAGGGCACCATCCTACGAGCAGTACTTC. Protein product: CASRAPSYEQYF.

The CDR3, as DNA: TGTGCCAGCAGTTACCAAACAGGGGTCGAGCAGTTCTTC. This codes for CASSYQTGVEQFF. This sequence joins TRBV6-6 and TRBJ2-1, with 7 bases lining up with TRBD1. The CDR3 contains 13 residues. Germline V gives CDR1 MNHNY, CDR2 SVGAGI (reference sequence). After removal of 2 bases from V and 10 bases from J, the junction contained 5 bases not matched to a gene.

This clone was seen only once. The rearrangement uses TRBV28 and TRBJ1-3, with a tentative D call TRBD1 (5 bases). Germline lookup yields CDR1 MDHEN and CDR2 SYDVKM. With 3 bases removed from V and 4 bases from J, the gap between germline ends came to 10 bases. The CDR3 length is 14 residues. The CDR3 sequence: CASSFRGRGNTIYF. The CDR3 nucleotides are TGTGCCAGCAGTTTTCGGGGGAGGGGAAACACCATATATTTT. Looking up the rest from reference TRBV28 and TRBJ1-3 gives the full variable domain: DVKVTQSSRYLVKRTGEKVFLECVQDMDHENMFWYRQDPGLGLRLIYFSYDVKMKEKGDIPEGYSVSREKKERFSLILESASTNQTSMYLCASSFRGRGNTIYFGEGSWLTVV.

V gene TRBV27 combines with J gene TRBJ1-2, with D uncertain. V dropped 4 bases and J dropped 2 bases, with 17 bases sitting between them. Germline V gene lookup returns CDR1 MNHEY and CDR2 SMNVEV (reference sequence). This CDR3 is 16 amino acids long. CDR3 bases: TGTGCCAGCAGTTCCCAGGTGAGGTCGACGAACTATGGCTACACCTTC. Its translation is CASSSQVRSTNYGYTF.

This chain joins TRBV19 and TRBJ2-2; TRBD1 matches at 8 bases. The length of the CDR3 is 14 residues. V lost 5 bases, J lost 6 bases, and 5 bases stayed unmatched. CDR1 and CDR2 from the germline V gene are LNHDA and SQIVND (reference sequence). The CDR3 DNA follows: TGTGCCAGTAGTGCAACAGGGGGACCCGGGGAGCTGTTTTTT. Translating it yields CASSATGGPGELFF.